This T cell receptor beta chain was identified in a study of T cells in Graves' hyperthyroidism and ophthalmopathy. The CDR3 loop spans 12 amino acids. Trimming removed 3 bases at V and 7 bases at J, with 12 bases between. The germline V gene has CDR1 GTSNPN and CDR2 SVGIG (reference sequence). This clonotype has ten or more counts. Amplification targeted TCR beta CDR3 regions from RNA transcripts. HTBI primers drove first-round RT-PCR of the TCR CDR3. Each CDR3 protein is one row after TCRdb ran MiXCR on the multiplex PCR reads. The repertoire holds roughly 500,000 distinct CDR3 sequences, with 16% as singletons. Fresh peripheral blood, 8 to 10 ml, was the source of the PBMCs.

The receptor was derived from a woman between 25 and 40 years old with Graves' ophthalmopathy. V gene TRBV30 combines with J gene TRBJ1-2, with a possible D match to TRBD1 (5 bases). Sequencing was carried out using blood. CDR3 in amino acids: CAWRVGVGGYTF. The CDR3 DNA is TGTGCCTGGAGGGTGGGGGTGGGTGGCTACACCTTC.